This T cell receptor beta chain was profiled in a study of T-cell memory formation after mild COVID-19. Study-wide findings and caveats: Clones contracting over day 15 to 85 were CD4/CD8 balanced, with later expanders leaning CD4+.

The V and J ends lost 3 bases and 3 bases, in that order; junction bases with no gene match: 9. The CDR3 has 16 residues. The germline gives CDR1 LNHNV, CDR2 YYDKDF (reference sequence). TCRdb redid the calling of the 5' RACE reads with MiXCR, one entry per CDR3 protein. The table shows some 120,000 distinct CDR3 sequences, with approximately 15% occurring only once. A remark on this clonotype: Antigen specificity is unknown.

Sequencing was done on a sample of PBMCs or a T cell subset sorted from them (not recorded which). The receptor's source is an adult woman who had mild COVID-19 (a few samples of this study predate the infection). Cell type and time point are not known. The V gene is TRBV15, the J gene TRBJ2-7; 9 bases agree with TRBD2. The CDR3 reads CATSRIPGTSLYEQYF. CDR3 bases: TGTGCCACCAGCAGGATCCCCGGGACTAGCCTCTACGAGCAGTACTTC.